The T cell receptor beta chain described here comes from a study of T cell responses to AZD1222 COVID-19 vaccine. This CDR3 has 18 residues. Germline trimming cut 3 bases from V and 6 bases from J; bases unmatched to any gene: 13. CDR1 KGHDR and CDR2 SFDVKD come from the germline V gene. The method was immunoSEQ multiplex PCR; TCRdb's version includes in-frame clones alone and lacks a portion of them. The sample includes about 120,000 clones, roughly nine tenths of them seen just once. Sequencing was performed on peripheral blood, taken 28 days after the second AZD1222 dose. The gene calls are TRBV24-1 and TRBJ2-2; 9 bases match TRBD2. This TCR was recovered from an adult who received the AZD1222 COVID-19 vaccine. CDR3: CATSDPARLAGGPGELFF. CDR3 bases: TGTGCCACCAGTGATCCGGCCCGCCTGGCGGGGGGGCCCGGGGAGCTGTTTTTT.